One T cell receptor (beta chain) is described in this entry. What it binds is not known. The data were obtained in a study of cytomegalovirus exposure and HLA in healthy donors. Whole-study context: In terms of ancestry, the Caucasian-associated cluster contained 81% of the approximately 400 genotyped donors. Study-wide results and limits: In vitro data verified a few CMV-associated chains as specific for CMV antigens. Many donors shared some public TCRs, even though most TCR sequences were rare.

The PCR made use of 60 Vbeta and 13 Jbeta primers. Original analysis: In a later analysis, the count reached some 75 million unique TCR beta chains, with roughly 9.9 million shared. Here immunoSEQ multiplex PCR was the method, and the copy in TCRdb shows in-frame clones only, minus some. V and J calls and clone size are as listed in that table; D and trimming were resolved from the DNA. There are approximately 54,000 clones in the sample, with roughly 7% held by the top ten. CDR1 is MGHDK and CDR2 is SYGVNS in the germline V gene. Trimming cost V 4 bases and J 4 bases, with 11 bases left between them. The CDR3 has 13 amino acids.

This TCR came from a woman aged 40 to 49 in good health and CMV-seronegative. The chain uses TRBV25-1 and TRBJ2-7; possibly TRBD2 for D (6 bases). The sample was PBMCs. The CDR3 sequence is CASSGISGYEQYF. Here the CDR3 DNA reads TGTGCCAGCAGTGGAATTAGCGGTTACGAGCAGTACTTC.